The T cell receptor (beta chain) under discussion was sequenced for a study of human T cells and chemical hapten exposure. CDR3 length: 12 residues. Germline-derived CDR1 and CDR2 are DFQATT and SNEGSKA (reference sequence). V trimming: 5 bases; J trimming: 7 bases; junction bases outside the gene matches: 7. As for time point: patch test 2, 6 weeks after DPC sensitization. Documented treatment: therapeutic diphenylcyclopropenone sensitization with weekly scalp DPC. TCRdb reanalysed the RACE reads using MiXCR and keeps one entry per CDR3 protein. The table shows around 99,000 distinct CDR3 sequences, with approximately 11% occurring only once.

This chain connects TRBV20-1 to TRBJ1-1; 7 bases fit TRBD1. The sequencing here drew on whole blood, taken in connection with sensitization to the hapten diphenylcyclopropenone (DPC). The sequence was obtained from a man aged 40-50 years with alopecia areata. Some clones in this sample may be carry-over from other donors' samples. The CDR3 DNA reads TGCAGTGCTTTACAGGGGAACCGTGAAGCTTTCTTT. This sequence encodes CSALQGNREAFF.